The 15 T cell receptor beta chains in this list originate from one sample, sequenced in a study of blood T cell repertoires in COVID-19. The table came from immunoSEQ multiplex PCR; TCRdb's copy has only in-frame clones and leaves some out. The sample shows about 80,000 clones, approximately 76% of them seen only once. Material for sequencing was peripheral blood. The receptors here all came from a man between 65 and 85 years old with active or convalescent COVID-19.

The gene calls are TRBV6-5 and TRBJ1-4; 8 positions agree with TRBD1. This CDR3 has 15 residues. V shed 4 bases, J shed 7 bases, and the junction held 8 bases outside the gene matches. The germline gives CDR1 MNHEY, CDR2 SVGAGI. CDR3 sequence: CASSWTGRGGEKLFF. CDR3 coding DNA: TGTGCCAGCAGTTGGACAGGGAGGGGTGGTGAAAAACTGTTTTTT.

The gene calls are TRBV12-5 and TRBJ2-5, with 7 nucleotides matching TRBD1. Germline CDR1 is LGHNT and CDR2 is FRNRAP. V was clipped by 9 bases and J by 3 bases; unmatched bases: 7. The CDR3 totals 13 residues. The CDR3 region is CASLDREKETQYF. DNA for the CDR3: TGTGCTAGCCTAGACAGGGAAAAAGAGACCCAGTACTTC.

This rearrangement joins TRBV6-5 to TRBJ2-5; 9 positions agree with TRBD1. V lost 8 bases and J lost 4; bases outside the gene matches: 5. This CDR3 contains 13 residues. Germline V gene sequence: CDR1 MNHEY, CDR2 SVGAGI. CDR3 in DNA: TGTGCCAGCGGACGACAGGGGGTAGAGACCCAGTACTTC. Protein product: CASGRQGVETQYF.

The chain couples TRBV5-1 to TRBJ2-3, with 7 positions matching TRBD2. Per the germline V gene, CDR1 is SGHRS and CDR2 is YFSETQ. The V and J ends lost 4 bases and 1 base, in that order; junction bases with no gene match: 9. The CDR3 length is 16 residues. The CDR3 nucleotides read TGCGCCAGCAGCCCCGGCGGGGGTCCTGGCACAGATACGCAGTATTTT. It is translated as CASSPGGGPGTDTQYF.

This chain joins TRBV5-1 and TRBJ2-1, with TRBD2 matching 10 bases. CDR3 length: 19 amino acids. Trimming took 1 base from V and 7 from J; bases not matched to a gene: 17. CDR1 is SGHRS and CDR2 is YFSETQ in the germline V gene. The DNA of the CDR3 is TGCGCCAGCAGCTTGCTCCCAGCGGGGGGGAGCCCACTAAGGAATGAGCAGTTCTTC. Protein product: CASSLLPAGGSPLRNEQFF.

The CDR3 sequence is CASSKRQGVGNTEAFF. Here the CDR3 DNA reads TGTGCCAGCAGTAAGAGACAGGGGGTAGGGAACACTGAAGCTTTCTTT. The chain uses TRBV28 and TRBJ1-1; TRBD1 matches 9 bases. Germline CDR1 MDHEN, CDR2 SYDVKM. This CDR3 is 16 amino acids long. The junction had 8 bases not matched to a gene; V was cut back by 5 bases and J by 1 base.

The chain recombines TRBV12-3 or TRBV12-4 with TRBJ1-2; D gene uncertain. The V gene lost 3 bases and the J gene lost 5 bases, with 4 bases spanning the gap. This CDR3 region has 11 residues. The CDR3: CASSFLYGYTF. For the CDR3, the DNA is TGTGCCAGCAGTTTCCTTTATGGCTACACCTTC.

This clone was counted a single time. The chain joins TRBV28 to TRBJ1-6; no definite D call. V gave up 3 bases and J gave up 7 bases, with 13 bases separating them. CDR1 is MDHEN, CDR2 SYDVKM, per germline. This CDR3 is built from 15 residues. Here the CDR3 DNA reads TGTGCCAGCAGTTTCGATCACACGGGGAATTCACCCCTCCACTTT. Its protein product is CASSFDHTGNSPLHF.

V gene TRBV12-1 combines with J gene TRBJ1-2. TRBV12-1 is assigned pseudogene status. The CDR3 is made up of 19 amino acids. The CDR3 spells CASSFAHFRWGEKFYGYTF. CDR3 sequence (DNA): TGTGCCAGCAGCTTTGCGCATTTTCGATGGGGGGAGAAGTTCTATGGCTACACCTTC.

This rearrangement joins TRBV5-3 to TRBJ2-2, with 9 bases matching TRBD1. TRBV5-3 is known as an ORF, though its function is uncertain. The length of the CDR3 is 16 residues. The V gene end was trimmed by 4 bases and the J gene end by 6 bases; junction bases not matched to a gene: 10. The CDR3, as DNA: TGTGCCAGAAGCCCCTCGGGACAGGGAATTTCCGGGGAGCTGTTTTTT. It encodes CARSPSGQGISGELFF.

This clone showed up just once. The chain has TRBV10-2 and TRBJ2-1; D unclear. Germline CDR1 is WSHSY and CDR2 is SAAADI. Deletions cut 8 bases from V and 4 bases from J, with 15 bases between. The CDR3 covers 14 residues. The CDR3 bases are TGCGCCAGCGCGACTCTCTTGGAGTACAATGAGCAGTTCTTC. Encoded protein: CASATLLEYNEQFF.

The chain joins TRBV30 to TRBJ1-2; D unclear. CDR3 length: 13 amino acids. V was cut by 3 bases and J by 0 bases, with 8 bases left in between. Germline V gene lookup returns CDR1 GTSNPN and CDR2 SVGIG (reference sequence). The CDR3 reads CAWRVRTNYGYTF. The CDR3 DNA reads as TGTGCCTGGAGAGTCAGAACTAACTATGGCTACACCTTC. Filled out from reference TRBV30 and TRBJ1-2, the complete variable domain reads SQTIHQWPATLVQPVGSPLSLECTVEGTSNPNLYWYRQAAGRGLQLLFYSVGIGQISSEVPQNLSASRPQDRQFILSSKKLLLSDSGFYLCAWRVRTNYGYTFGSGTRLTVV.

DNA of the CDR3: TGTGCCAGCAGCTTGGGGGGGTCCACAGATACGCAGTATTTT. Its protein is CASSLGGSTDTQYF. The chain joins TRBV11-3 to TRBJ2-3, with 7 bases matching TRBD2. The CDR3 spans 14 residues. The junction had 2 bases not matched to a gene; V was cut back by 3 bases and J by 2 bases. From germline, CDR1 is SGHNT and CDR2 YENEEA. The variable domain in full, with the rest retrieved from reference TRBV11-3 and TRBJ2-3, is EAGVVQSPRYKIIEKKQPVAFWCNPISGHNTLYWYLQNLGQGPELLIRYENEEAVDDSQLPKDRFSAERLKGVDSTLKIQPAELGDSAVYLCASSLGGSTDTQYFGPGTRLTVL.

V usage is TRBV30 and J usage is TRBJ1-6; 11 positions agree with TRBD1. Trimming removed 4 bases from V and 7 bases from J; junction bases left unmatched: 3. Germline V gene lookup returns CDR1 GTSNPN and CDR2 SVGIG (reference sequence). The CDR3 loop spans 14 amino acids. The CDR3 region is CAWTGTGGNSPLHF. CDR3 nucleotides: TGTGCCTGGACTGGGACAGGGGGGAATTCACCCCTCCACTTT.

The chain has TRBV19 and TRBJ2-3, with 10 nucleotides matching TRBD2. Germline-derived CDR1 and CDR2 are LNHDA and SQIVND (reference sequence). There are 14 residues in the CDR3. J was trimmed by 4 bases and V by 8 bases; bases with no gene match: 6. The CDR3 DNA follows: TGTGCCAGTTCCCTAGCGGGGGTAGCAGATACGCAGTATTTT. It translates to CASSLAGVADTQYF. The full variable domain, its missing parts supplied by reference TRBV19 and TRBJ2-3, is DGGITQSPKYLFRKEGQNVTLSCEQNLNHDAMYWYRQDPGQGLRLIYYSQIVNDFQKGDIAEGYSVSREKKESFPLTVTSAQKNPTAFYLCASSLAGVADTQYFGPGTRLTVL.